This T cell receptor beta chain was captured in a study of OX40 agonist ivuxolimab in advanced cancers. As to this clone: Antigen: not known.

Libraries were prepared by immunoSEQ multiplex PCR; TCRdb keeps only in-frame clonotypes and omits some of them. The sample has under 95,000 clones; roughly 86% are singletons. Study conclusions and caveats: CD4+ and CD8+ T cells in blood underwent clonal expansion by week 6 at 0.1 to 3.0 mg/kg.

The germline V gene has CDR1 SQVTM and CDR2 ANQGSEA. CDR3 length equals 13 residues. The ends lost 5 bases at V and 1 base at J; junction bases unmatched: 3. The chain combines TRBV29-1 with TRBJ1-1, with TRBD1 identical over 8 bases. This sequence originates from an adult with an advanced solid tumor such as melanoma, head and neck, liver or kidney cancer. The sample was CD4+ or CD8+ T cells sorted from blood, taken in a trial of the OX40 agonist ivuxolimab. CDR3 sequence: CSVTGGPNTEAFF. Here the CDR3 DNA reads TGCAGCGTTACAGGGGGTCCGAACACTGAAGCTTTCTTT.